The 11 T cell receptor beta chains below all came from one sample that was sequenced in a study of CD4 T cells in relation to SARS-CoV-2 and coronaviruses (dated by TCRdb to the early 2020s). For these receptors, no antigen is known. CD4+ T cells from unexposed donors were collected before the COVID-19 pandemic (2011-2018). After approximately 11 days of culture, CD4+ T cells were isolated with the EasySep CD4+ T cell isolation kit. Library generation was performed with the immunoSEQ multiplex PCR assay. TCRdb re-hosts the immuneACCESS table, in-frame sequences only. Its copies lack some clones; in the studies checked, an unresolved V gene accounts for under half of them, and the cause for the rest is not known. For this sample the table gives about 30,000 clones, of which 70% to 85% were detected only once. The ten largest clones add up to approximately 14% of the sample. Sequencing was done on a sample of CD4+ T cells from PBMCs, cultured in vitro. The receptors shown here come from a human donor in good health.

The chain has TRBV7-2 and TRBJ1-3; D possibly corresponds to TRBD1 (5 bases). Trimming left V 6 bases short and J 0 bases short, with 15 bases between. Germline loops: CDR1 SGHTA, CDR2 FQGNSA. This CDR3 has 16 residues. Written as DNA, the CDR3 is TGTGCCAGCAGAGTAGGAGGGGCCTACTCTGGAAACACCATATATTTT. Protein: CASRVGGAYSGNTIYF.

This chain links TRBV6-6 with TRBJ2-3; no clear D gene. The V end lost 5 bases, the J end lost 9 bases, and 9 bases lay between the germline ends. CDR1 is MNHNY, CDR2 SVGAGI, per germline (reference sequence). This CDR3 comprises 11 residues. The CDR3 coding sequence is TGTGCCAGCAGTCTATCCGAGACGCAGTATTTT. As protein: CASSLSETQYF.

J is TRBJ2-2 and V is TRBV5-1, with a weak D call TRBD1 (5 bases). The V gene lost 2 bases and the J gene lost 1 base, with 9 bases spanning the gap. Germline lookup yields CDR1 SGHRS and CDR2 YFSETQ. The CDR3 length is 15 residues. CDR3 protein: CASSFLDRNTGELFF. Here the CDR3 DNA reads TGCGCCAGCAGCTTTCTTGACAGGAACACCGGGGAGCTGTTTTTT.

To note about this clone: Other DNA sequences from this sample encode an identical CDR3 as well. The CDR3 loop is CASSVATDTQYF. In DNA, the CDR3 is TGTGCCAGCAGTGTAGCGACAGATACGCAGTATTTT. This chain joins TRBV2 and TRBJ2-3; weak D call: TRBD2 (5 bases). The CDR3 is 12 residues long. Germline loops: CDR1 SNHLY, CDR2 FYNNEI. Trimming left V 4 bases short and J 3 bases short, with 5 bases between. Together with reference TRBV2 and TRBJ2-3, the CDR3 gives the full variable domain: EPEVTQTPSHQVTQMGQEVILRCVPISNHLYFYWYRQILGQKVEFLVSFYNNEISEKSEIFDDQFSVERPDGSNFTLKIRSTKLEDSAMYFCASSVATDTQYFGPGTRLTVL.

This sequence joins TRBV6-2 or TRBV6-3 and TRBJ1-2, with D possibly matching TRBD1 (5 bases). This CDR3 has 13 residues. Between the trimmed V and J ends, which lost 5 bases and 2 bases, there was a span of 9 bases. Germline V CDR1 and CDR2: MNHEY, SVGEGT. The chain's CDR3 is CASSPRGNYGYTF. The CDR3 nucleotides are TGTGCCAGCAGTCCCCGGGGGAACTATGGCTACACCTTC.

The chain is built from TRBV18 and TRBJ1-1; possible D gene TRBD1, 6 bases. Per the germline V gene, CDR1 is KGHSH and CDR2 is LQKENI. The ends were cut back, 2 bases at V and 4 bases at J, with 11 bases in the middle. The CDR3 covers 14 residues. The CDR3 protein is CASSPAGAGTEAFF. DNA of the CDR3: TGTGCCAGCTCACCAGCAGGGGCCGGCACTGAAGCTTTCTTT.

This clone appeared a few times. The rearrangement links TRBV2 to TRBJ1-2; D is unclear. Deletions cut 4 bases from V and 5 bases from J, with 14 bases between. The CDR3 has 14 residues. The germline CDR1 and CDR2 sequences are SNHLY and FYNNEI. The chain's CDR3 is CASSVHNSFYGYTF. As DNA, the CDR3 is TGTGCCAGCAGTGTGCACAACAGTTTTTATGGCTACACCTTC.

The CDR3 loop reads CASSLWSGEKLFF. In DNA, the CDR3 is TGCGCCAGCAGCTTGTGGTCAGGCGAAAAACTGTTTTTT. The rearrangement uses TRBV5-1 and TRBJ1-4; no clear D gene. The CDR3 length is 13 residues. With 1 base removed from V and 8 bases from J, the gap between germline ends came to 9 bases. From germline, CDR1 is SGHRS and CDR2 YFSETQ.

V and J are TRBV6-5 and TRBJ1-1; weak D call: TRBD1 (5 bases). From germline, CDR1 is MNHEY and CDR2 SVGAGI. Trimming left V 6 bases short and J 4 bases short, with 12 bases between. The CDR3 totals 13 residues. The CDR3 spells CASRFREGTEAFF. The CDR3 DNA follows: TGTGCCAGCAGGTTCAGGGAGGGCACTGAAGCTTTCTTT.

For the CDR3, the DNA is TGTGCTAGTGGTTTTGACAGGGGAGAAGCTTTCTTT. This gives the protein CASGFDRGEAFF. The chain employs TRBV12-5 and TRBJ1-1; TRBD1 matches at 8 bases. CDR3 length: 12 amino acids. Per germline, CDR1 LGHNT and CDR2 FRNRAP. The V gene end was trimmed by 3 bases and the J gene end by 8 bases; junction bases not matched to a gene: 2.

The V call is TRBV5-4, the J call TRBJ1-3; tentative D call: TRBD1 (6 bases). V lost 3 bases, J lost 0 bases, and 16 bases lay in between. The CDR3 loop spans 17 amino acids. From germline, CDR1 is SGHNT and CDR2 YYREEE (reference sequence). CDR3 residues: CASSSEKQGVSGNTIYF. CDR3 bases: TGTGCCAGCAGCTCAGAAAAACAGGGAGTCTCTGGAAACACCATATATTTT.